This T cell receptor (beta chain) was profiled in a study of neurological immune-mediated disorders. Study-level findings and limits: Expanded clones shared no identical CDR3 amino acid sequences across subjects, which suggested private TCR-beta repertoires in all groups. Expansion of TCR clones was greatest in HTLV-1-associated myelopathy and smallest in multiple sclerosis, where it fell below that of healthy controls.

This clonotype was recorded at least ten times. Its cognate antigen is unknown. Synthesis of cDNA was accomplished via 5'RACE employing 10-nucleotide random UMIs. TCRdb re-analysed the 5' RACE reads in MiXCR, keeping a single row per CDR3 protein. Among approximately 38,000 distinct CDR3 sequences listed, around 7% were seen once. The CDR3 runs 16 residues. Germline-derived CDR1 and CDR2 are MGHRA and YSYEKL. V dropped 1 base and J dropped 7; count of bases not matched to a gene: 8. Input was some 1 million sorted T cells, either CD4+ or CD8+. This receptor was obtained from a man over 45 in good health. The chain joins TRBV4-1 to TRBJ2-2, with TRBD1 matching 8 bases. The sequenced sample was CD4+ T cells from blood. The CDR3 region has the DNA TGCGCCAGCAGCCAAGTCGGGACAGGTCGTAGCGGGGAGCTGTTTTTT. This gives the protein CASSQVGTGRSGELFF.